This TCR beta chain was profiled in a study of T-cell reconstitution after alpha-beta-depleted transplantation in children. The library targeted TCRbeta and was prepared with unique molecular identifiers. TCRdb fed the PCR reads into MiXCR, producing one record per CDR3 protein. This sample has roughly 190,000 distinct CDR3 sequences, with more than 12% found just once. Germline V gene sequence: CDR1 SGHRS, CDR2 YFSETQ. The V and J ends lost 3 bases and 7 bases respectively, with 11 bases between them. The CDR3 consists of 13 residues. The sequenced sample was PBMCs from the stem cell graft donor, obtained from the stem cell graft. This chain links TRBV5-1 with TRBJ2-1; D is undetermined. The sequence was collected from a human donor who donated a stem cell graft to a child with acute lymphoblastic leukemia. This chain's CDR3 is CASSSKGANEQFF. The DNA of the CDR3 is TGCGCCAGCAGCTCCAAGGGCGCGAATGAGCAGTTCTTC.